This TCR beta chain was identified in a study of a mutant IDH1 vaccine in newly diagnosed glioma. About the research overall: Sex among treated patients split about 62% male, around 38% female; mean age was approximately 41 years. Patients had received radiotherapy, temozolomide, or both previously, most receiving both. Overall study findings and caveats: The study observed vaccine-induced immune responses in roughly 93% of patients.

This CDR3 has 15 amino acids. CDR1 and CDR2 from the germline V gene are SEHNR and FQNEAQ (reference sequence). With 5 bases removed from V and 4 bases from J, the gap between germline ends came to 17 bases. The time point denotes: baseline, week 1 (first vaccination visit). The treatment was: pre-vaccination baseline after standard-of-care therapy. Donor diagnoses consisted of new WHO grade 3 or 4 IDH1-mutant, ATRX-lost astrocytomas. Turning to this clone: Its antigen is currently unknown.

Some clones are missing from TCRdb's copy, which holds only in-frame ones; the method was immunoSEQ multiplex PCR. The table lists about 34,000 clones, over 60% of them singletons. This specimen consisted of peripheral blood mononuclear cells (PBMCs), obtained from a glioma patient treated with radiotherapy, temozolomide or both. This receptor was taken from a man aged 50-59 years with glioma. Some clones in this sample may be carry-over from other donors' samples. The rearrangement uses TRBV7-9 and TRBJ2-5; TRBD2 might be the D (5 bases). The CDR3 loop reads CASSPIGESGETQYF. CDR3 coding DNA: TGTGCCAGCAGCCCTATCGGGGAGAGCGGAGAGACCCAGTACTTC.